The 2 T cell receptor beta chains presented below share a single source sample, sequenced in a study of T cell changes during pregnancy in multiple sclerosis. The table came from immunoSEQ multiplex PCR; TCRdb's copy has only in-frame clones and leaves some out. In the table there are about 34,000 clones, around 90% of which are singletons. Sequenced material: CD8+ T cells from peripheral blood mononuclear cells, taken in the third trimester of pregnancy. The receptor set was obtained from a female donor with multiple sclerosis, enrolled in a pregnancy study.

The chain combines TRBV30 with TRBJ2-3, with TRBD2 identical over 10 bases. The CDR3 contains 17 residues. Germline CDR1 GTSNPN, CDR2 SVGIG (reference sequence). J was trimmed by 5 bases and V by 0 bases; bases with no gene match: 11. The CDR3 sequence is CAWSVRWLAGELDTQYF. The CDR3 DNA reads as TGTGCCTGGAGTGTAAGGTGGCTAGCGGGGGAGTTAGATACGCAGTATTTT. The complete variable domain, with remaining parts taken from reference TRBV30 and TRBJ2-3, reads SQTIHQWPATLVQPVGSPLSLECTVEGTSNPNLYWYRQAAGRGLQLLFYSVGIGQISSEVPQNLSASRPQDRQFILSSKKLLLSDSGFYLCAWSVRWLAGELDTQYFGPGTRLTVL.

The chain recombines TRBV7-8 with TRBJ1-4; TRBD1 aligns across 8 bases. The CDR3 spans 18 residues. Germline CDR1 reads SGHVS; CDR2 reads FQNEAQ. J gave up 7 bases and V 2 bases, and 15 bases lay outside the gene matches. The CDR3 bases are TGTGCCAGCAGCTTACAAGCGACAGGGGATAGGGTGCGTGAAAAACTGTTTTTT. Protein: CASSLQATGDRVREKLFF.